Listed here are 14 T cell receptor beta chains from one sample, sequenced in a study of blood T cell repertoires in COVID-19. The protocol was immunoSEQ multiplex PCR, while the TCRdb copy is restricted to in-frame clones and leaves out a portion. The sample carries a few hundred thousand clones, approximately 86% recorded once. Sequencing was carried out using PBMCs or T cells enriched from blood (not recorded which). The receptor set was obtained from a woman under 40 who had been exposed to COVID-19.

The chain links TRBV9 to TRBJ2-1; 8 bases match TRBD1. The CDR3 runs to 15 residues. Per the germline V gene, CDR1 is SGDLS and CDR2 is YYNGEE. J gave up 7 bases and V 4 bases, and 10 bases lay outside the gene matches. The CDR3 reads CASSPPGGASNEQFF. CDR3 in DNA: TGTGCCAGCAGCCCCCCAGGGGGCGCTTCTAATGAGCAGTTCTTC.

The genes are TRBV5-1 and TRBJ1-1; D perhaps matches TRBD1 (6 bases). The CDR3 is made up of 15 amino acids. Germline CDR1 reads SGHRS; CDR2 reads YFSETQ. V was pared by 0 bases and J by 5 bases, with 14 bases between. The CDR3, as DNA: TGCGCCAGCAGCTTGGAGGGCAGGGGACGTACTGAAGCTTTCTTT. Protein product: CASSLEGRGRTEAFF. Variable domain in full (rest from reference TRBV5-1 and TRBJ1-1): KAGVTQTPRYLIKTRGQQVTLSCSPISGHRSVSWYQQTPGQGLQFLFEYFSETQRNKGNFPGRFSGRQFSNSRSEMNVSTLELGDSALYLCASSLEGRGRTEAFFGQGTRLTVV.

The chain combines TRBV9 with TRBJ1-2, with TRBD1 matching over 7 bases. Looked up from germline, CDR1 is SGDLS and CDR2 is YYNGEE. Trimming at V came to 4 bases and at J to 4 bases, leaving 4 bases not matched to a gene. The CDR3 totals 13 residues. The CDR3 nucleotides read TGTGCCAGCAGCCAGGGGGAGACCTATGGCTACACCTTC. Its protein is CASSQGETYGYTF.

The CDR3 DNA reads as TGTGCCAGCAGCGCCGGGAGACAAAAACTGTTTTTT. Protein sequence: CASSAGRQKLFF. The rearrangement uses TRBV6-5 and TRBJ1-4; D gene unclear. With 6 bases removed from V and 9 bases from J, the gap between germline ends came to 11 bases. This CDR3 is built from 12 residues. CDR1 is MNHEY, CDR2 SVGAGI, per germline.

The chain is built from TRBV2 and TRBJ2-5; possible D gene TRBD1, 5 bases. The CDR3 totals 14 residues. Trimming removed 3 bases from V and 5 bases from J, with 13 bases in between. The germline V gene encodes CDR1 SNHLY and CDR2 FYNNEI. In DNA, the CDR3 is TGTGCCAGCAGTGATCAGGGAAATTGGGAGACCCAGTACTTC. Its translation is CASSDQGNWETQYF.

The chain couples TRBV2 to TRBJ1-5; D might be TRBD1 (6 bases). The germline gives CDR1 SNHLY, CDR2 FYNNEI. The CDR3 is made up of 15 amino acids. The V and J ends lost 6 bases and 1 base respectively, with 13 bases between them. CDR3 in DNA: TGTGCCAGCAGGACCGGGACAAGAAGCAATCAGCCCCAGCATTTT. This sequence encodes CASRTGTRSNQPQHF.

The chain carries TRBV7-8 and TRBJ2-2, with 8 bases that match TRBD2. This CDR3 has 15 amino acids. CDR1 is SGHVS, CDR2 FQNEAQ, per germline. Unmatched junction bases numbered 8, after V lost 3 bases and J lost 8 bases. In DNA form, the CDR3 reads TGTGCCAGCAGCTTGGTCGGGGGGGCACCTGGGGAGCTGTTTTTT. As protein: CASSLVGGAPGELFF.

The V and J genes are TRBV5-1 and TRBJ2-2; tentative D call: TRBD1 (6 bases). This CDR3 region has 18 residues. V gave up 4 bases and J gave up 5 bases, with 24 bases separating them. Germline-derived CDR1 and CDR2 are SGHRS and YFSETQ. Here the CDR3 DNA reads TGCGCCAGCAGCGACCAGCCCCAGGGGACAATCATAACCGGGGAGCTGTTTTTT. Its protein is CASSDQPQGTIITGELFF.

This clone was recorded only once. The J gene is TRBJ2-3, the V gene TRBV11-2, with 9 bases matching TRBD1. The CDR3 loop spans 16 amino acids. CDR1 is SGHAT, CDR2 FQNNGV, per germline. V lost 1 base and J lost 1; bases outside the gene matches: 3. In nucleotides, the CDR3 is TGTGCCAGCAGCTTAGGACAGGGGGGACGCACAGATACGCAGTATTTT. Encoded protein: CASSLGQGGRTDTQYF.

V usage is TRBV24-1 and J usage is TRBJ2-7, with 9 bases fitting TRBD1. With 8 bases clipped from V and 2 bases from J, the junction kept 15 bases outside the gene matches. CDR1 and CDR2 from the germline V gene are KGHDR and SFDVKD. This CDR3 has 17 amino acids. The CDR3 nucleotides read TGTGCCACCACCAAACGTAGGGGACAGGGCTCCACCTACGAGCAGTACTTC. Translation gives CATTKRRGQGSTYEQYF.

This clone was seen a single time. The rearrangement uses TRBV5-1 and TRBJ1-1, with D possibly TRBD1 on 6 matching bases. The V end lost 1 base, the J end lost 0 bases, and 19 bases lay between the germline ends. CDR3 length: 18 residues. CDR1 is SGHRS and CDR2 is YFSETQ in the germline V gene. The CDR3: CASSLFVRTASLNTEAFF. In nucleotides, the CDR3 is TGCGCCAGCAGCTTGTTCGTCAGGACAGCCAGCCTGAACACTGAAGCTTTCTTT.

The J gene is TRBJ2-7, the V gene TRBV2; D not certain. The CDR3 consists of 12 residues. Trimming took 4 bases from V and 0 from J, leaving 4 bases between them. Germline CDR1 reads SNHLY; CDR2 reads FYNNEI. Here the CDR3 DNA reads TGTGCCAGCAGTGCCCTCTCCTACGAGCAGTACTTC. It specifies CASSALSYEQYF.

This chain links TRBV4-1 with TRBJ1-2; the D gene is possibly TRBD1 (6 bases). The CDR3 has 15 residues. The germline V and J ends were trimmed by 0 bases and 4 bases, with 12 bases remaining between them. Looked up from germline, CDR1 is MGHRA and CDR2 is YSYEKL. This chain's CDR3 is CASSQDPGGGYGYTF. CDR3 sequence (DNA): TGCGCCAGCAGCCAAGATCCGGGGGGCGGCTATGGCTACACCTTC.

The rearrangement links TRBV9 to TRBJ1-6; TRBD1 agrees at 7 bases. There are 14 residues in the CDR3. The ends lost 3 bases at V and 7 bases at J; junction bases unmatched: 4. Germline-derived CDR1 and CDR2 are SGDLS and YYNGEE. The CDR3 DNA follows: TGTGCCAGCAGCGGACAGGGCCAGAATTCACCCCTCCACTTT. Translation gives CASSGQGQNSPLHF.